This TCR beta chain was sequenced for a study of T-cell reconstitution after alpha-beta-depleted transplantation in children. Study-level results: Newly generated T cells supplied most T-cell counts and diversity one year post-transplant.

Preparation of the TCRbeta library involved a method that used unique molecular identifiers. In TCRdb, the PCR reads were re-called with MiXCR into one record per CDR3 protein. The sample consists of approximately 230,000 distinct CDR3 sequences, about 23% of them appearing once. A remark on this clonotype: No antigen is known for it.

The starting material was PBMCs, obtained before TCRalphabeta/CD19-depleted stem cell transplant. The TCR originated in a girl aged 2 to 9 with Fanconi anemia, due to receive a stem cell transplant.

In DNA, the CDR3 is TGCAGCGTTGAAGATCGGGACAGGGCCGCTGGAAACACCATATATTTT. It codes for CSVEDRDRAAGNTIYF. V gene TRBV29-1 combines with J gene TRBJ1-3; 9 bases are a match to TRBD1. V trimming: 0 bases; J trimming: 2 bases; junction bases outside the gene matches: 5. This CDR3 comprises 16 residues. Germline V lookup: CDR1 SQVTM, CDR2 ANQGSEA. The complete variable domain, with remaining parts taken from reference TRBV29-1 and TRBJ1-3, reads SAVISQKPSRDICQRGTSLTIQCQVDSQVTMMFWYRQQPGQSLTLIATANQGSEATYESGFVIDKFPISRPNLTFSTLTVSNMSPEDSSIYLCSVEDRDRAAGNTIYFGEGSWLTVV.